Listed here is a single TCR beta chain. Original processing notes: Counts of nucleated cells, estimated from reference gene primer amplification, were obtained. Data came from immunoSEQ multiplex PCR; TCRdb stores just in-frame clones and leaves some out. That table is the source of V, J and clone size, and D and trimming were worked out from the DNA. The data show around 30,000 clones, approximately 85% seen once. These data come from a study of blood T cell repertoires in COVID-19. Overall study context: Some COVID-19 samples were acute and others convalescent; all came from the United States, Italy and Spain. The analysed material was cDNA or gDNA that came from T cells, B-cell-depleted T cells, or PBMCs.

Germline V lookup: CDR1 MGHRA, CDR2 YSYEKL. The CDR3 has 18 amino acids. Trimming cost V 0 bases and J 8 bases; bases outside gene matches: 15. Material for sequencing was peripheral blood. The clonotype comes from a human donor in a cohort sampled during active COVID-19. The gene calls are TRBV4-1 and TRBJ2-1; 8 nucleotides match TRBD2. CDR3 residues: CASSQDALSGSLSHEQFF. DNA for the CDR3: TGCGCCAGCAGCCAAGACGCCTTGAGCGGGAGTCTTTCCCATGAGCAGTTCTTC.